This T cell receptor beta chain was recorded in a study of sequential checkpoint blockade in melanoma (dated by TCRdb to about 2019). Study-level background: Using 1:1 randomization, the trial assigned patients either to first-line nivolumab followed by ipilimumab (arm A) or to ipilimumab followed by nivolumab (arm B). Maintenance nivolumab came after each of the two trial sequences. General findings and caveats noted by the study authors: The response-prediction model combining TCR metrics and mutation burden needs validation in larger, independent patient cohorts.

The immunoSEQ Assay was used to immunosequence TCRbeta CDR3 regions from genomic DNA. Genomic DNA was amplified by bias-controlled multiplex PCR before high-throughput sequencing. From the authors' description of their analysis: To quantify the absolute abundance of each unique TCRbeta CDR3 region, the sequences were collapsed and filtered. Clonality was defined as 1 minus Pielou's evenness and was calculated using productive rearrangements only. Clones with significantly greater frequencies in on-treatment versus baseline samples were identified using a previously published method. TCRdb took over this immuneACCESS table, retaining in-frame rearrangements with V and J assigned. Such tables are incomplete; in checked studies, under half of the missing clones stem from an unresolved V gene, and the remainder is unexplained. The V and J calls and clone size were taken over from that table, and D and trimming were inferred from the DNA. A total of approximately 10,000 clones appear in this sample, around three quarters of them only once. Under 65% of the sample belongs to the ten largest clones.

Regarding this clone: The antigen it binds to is not known. One base away there is no much larger clone; base qualities are not given.

The treatment or condition label, as the study defines it: randomized to nivolumab then ipilimumab (arm A) or the reverse (arm B). None of the patients in the trial had previously been given DNA-damaging chemotherapy. Live CD3+CD8+ cells negative for CD19 and CD56 were sorted from thawed PBMCs on a FACS Aria II flow cytometer. Samples were obtained from patients with melanoma enrolled in CheckMate 064, a randomized, open-label phase II trial of sequential checkpoint blockade. Leukapheresis was used to collect peripheral blood mononuclear cells, which were then purified with Ficoll-Paque and frozen in human serum with about 10% DMSO. Purity of sorted blood CD3+CD8+ cells was verified at >98% immediately after sorting, followed by DNA extraction. The CDR3 holds 14 amino acids from the cysteine to the phenylalanine. The CDR3 DNA has 42 bases and is translated from base 1. The germline V gene (reference sequence) specifies LNHDA as CDR1 and SQIVND as CDR2. The germline ends are 8 bases apart after V is trimmed by 5 bases and J by 3 bases.

The TCR was taken from a human donor with melanoma. Sample: CD8+ T cells sorted from blood (inferred from file names), taken from a patient given nivolumab and ipilimumab in sequence. The chain joins TRBV19 to TRBJ1-6, and TRBD1 may be the D gene, going by 5 matching bases. The bases are TGTGCCAGTAGTGTACAGGTCTATAATTCACCCCTCCACTTT. This translates into CASSVQVYNSPLHF.